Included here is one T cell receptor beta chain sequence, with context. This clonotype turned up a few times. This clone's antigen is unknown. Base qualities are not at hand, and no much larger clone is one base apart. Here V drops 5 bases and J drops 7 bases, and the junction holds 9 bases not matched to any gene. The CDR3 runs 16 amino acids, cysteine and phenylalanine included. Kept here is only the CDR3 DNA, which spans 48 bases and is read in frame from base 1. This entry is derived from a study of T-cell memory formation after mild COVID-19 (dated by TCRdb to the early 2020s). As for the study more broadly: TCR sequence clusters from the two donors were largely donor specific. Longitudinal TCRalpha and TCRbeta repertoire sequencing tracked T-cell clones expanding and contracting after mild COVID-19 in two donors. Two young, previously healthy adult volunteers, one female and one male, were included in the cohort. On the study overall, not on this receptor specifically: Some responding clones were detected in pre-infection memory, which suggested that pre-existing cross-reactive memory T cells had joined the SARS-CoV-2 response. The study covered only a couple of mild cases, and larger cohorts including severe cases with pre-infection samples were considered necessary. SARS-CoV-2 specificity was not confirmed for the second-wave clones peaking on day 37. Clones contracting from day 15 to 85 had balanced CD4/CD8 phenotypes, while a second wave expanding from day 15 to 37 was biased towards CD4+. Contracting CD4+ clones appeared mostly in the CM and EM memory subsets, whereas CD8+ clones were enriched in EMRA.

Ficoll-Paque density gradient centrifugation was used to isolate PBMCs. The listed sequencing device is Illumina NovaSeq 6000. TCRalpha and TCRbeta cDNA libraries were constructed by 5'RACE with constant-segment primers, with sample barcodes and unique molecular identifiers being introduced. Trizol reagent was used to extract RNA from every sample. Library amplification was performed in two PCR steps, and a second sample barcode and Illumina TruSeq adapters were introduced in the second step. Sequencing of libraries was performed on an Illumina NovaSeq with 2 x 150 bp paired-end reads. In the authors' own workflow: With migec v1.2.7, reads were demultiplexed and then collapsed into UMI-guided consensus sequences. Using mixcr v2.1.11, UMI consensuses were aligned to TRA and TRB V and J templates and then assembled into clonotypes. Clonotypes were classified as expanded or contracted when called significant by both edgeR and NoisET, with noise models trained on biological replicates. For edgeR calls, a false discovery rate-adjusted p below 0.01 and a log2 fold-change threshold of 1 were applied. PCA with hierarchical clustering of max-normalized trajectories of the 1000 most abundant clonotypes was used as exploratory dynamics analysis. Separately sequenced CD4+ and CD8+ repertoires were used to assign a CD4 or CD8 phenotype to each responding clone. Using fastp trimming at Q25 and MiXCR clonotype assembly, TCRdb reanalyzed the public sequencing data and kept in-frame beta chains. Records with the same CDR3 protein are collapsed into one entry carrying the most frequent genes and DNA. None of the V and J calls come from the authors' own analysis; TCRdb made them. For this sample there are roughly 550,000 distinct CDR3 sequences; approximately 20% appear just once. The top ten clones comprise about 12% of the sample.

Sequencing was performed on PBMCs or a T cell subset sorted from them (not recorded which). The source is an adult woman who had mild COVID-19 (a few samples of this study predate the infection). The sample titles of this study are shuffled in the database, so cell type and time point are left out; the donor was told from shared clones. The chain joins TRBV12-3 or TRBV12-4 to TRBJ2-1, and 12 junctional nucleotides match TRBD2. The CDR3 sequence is CASSLPSGGAANEQFF. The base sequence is TGTGCCAGCAGTCTCCCTAGCGGGGGGGCCGCGAATGAGCAGTTCTTC.